This TCR beta chain emerged from a study of blood T cells in healthy people across ages (dated by TCRdb to the mid-2010s). In the study overall: In model experiments, roughly one uniquely barcoded TCR beta cDNA molecule per two T cells was captured by template switching. Age-related changes in TCR beta repertoire diversity were measured in the study by deep sequencing normalized with unique cDNA molecular identifiers. The donors were divided into four age groups: young (average around 16 years), middle-aged (around 41), aged (62) and long-lived (about 79). To avoid experimental bias, donors of different ages were randomly spread across the sequencing lanes. Two additional independent replicas of 1 million unique cDNA reads from the same blood draw were analyzed for two donors (one aged 18 to 30 and one aged 80 or older).

Germline trimming amounts to 7 bases on V and 8 bases on J, with 14 as the count of junction bases outside the gene matches. The germline V gene (reference sequence) yields DFQATT for CDR1 and SNEGSKA for CDR2. Taken from cysteine to phenylalanine, the CDR3 has 14 residues. Solely the CDR3 DNA is kept, with 42 bases framed from the first base. The paper's findings and limits, for the study overall: Estimates of total diversity based on one million sequenced T cells were considered lower bounds and underestimates. Compared with the aged group, the long-lived group had more naive CD4+ T cells, fewer expanded clones and increased TCR diversity, a pattern suggesting age selection. Conclusive comparison of naive and antigen-experienced compartments was prevented by the profiling of bulk unsorted PBMCs. The percentage of naive T cells measured by flow cytometry correlated strongly with observed TCR beta diversity. Observed TCR beta diversity per million T cells fell roughly linearly with age, and a significant reduction was already apparent by age around 40. Donor CMV infection status was unknown, potentially confounding age-related changes in expanded clonotypes.

There are many counts of this clonotype. Its binding antigen is unknown. Base-call qualities are not available, and no considerably larger clone is one nucleotide away. Preparation of the library involved 5' RACE. Sequencing was carried out with an Illumina HiSeq 2500. A second roughly 6 to 12 cycle PCR used a sample-barcoded 5' primer and a J-beta primer mix. A template-switch 5' adaptor carrying 12 random nucleotides introduced a unique molecular identifier onto each TCR beta cDNA molecule. Each sample yielded at least 2.5 million CDR3-containing paired-end reads. The Mint cDNA synthesis kit, primed by a TRBC-specific oligonucleotide, was used to synthesize first-strand cDNA from all RNA. Following uracil-DNA glycosylase treatment, all cDNA underwent a first 18-cycle PCR with the universal primers M1SS and BC2_uni_R. From the authors' description of their analysis: Normalization of each sample was performed by random selection of 1 million high-quality reads, each carrying a distinct molecular identifier. Instead of being binned into consensus sequences, reads with shared molecular identifiers were discarded. MiTCR, run with a Q25 quality threshold and the strictest error-elimination algorithm, handled CDR3 identification, clonotype clustering and error correction. A nonparametric unseen species model with Euler transformation was used to estimate a lower bound on total TCR beta diversity. TCRdb reworked the public reads: Q25 trimming with fastp, MiXCR clone assembly, productive beta chains retained. CDR3 protein sequences are deduplicated, and each keeps its most common genes and DNA. The V and J calls follow TCRdb's processing rather than the paper's. The sample yields 1.6 million or so distinct CDR3 sequences; roughly a third were counted once. Approximately 10% of the sample comes from the top ten.

The donors were roughly 40 Caucasian individuals from Russia, aged roughly 6 to 90 years, who were systemically healthy. Each donor gave roughly 9 milliliters of peripheral blood, drawn into EDTA-treated Vacutainer tubes. Ficoll-Paque density-gradient centrifugation was used to isolate PBMCs, with at least 6.5 million per sample. Trizol reagent was used to extract total RNA from the PBMCs, yielding at least 6 micrograms per sample. For every donor, flow cytometry on a PBMC aliquot measured the percentage of naive CD45RAhigh/CD27high T cells. Sequenced sample: blood. The chain joins TRBV20-1 to TRBJ1-2; TRBD1 matches 9 bases in the middle. The sequence came from a woman in her twenties or thirties in good health. The DNA sequence reads TGCAGTGACTCCCCCGGACAGGGGCGAGAGGGCTACACCTTC. This encodes CSDSPGQGREGYTF.